This entry lists 6 T cell receptor beta chains sequenced from one sample in a study of CD8 T cells in Susac syndrome. An input of about 0.5 to 1 ug of RNA was subjected to reverse transcription using random hexamers. TCRdb reprocessed the immunoSEQ multiplex PCR reads via MiXCR and lists one record per CDR3 protein. The sample lists about 300,000 distinct CDR3 sequences; about nine tenths were seen once. The source material was CD8+ T cells from PBMCs. The receptors stem from a human donor with multiple sclerosis.

The V call is TRBV19, the J call TRBJ2-1; TRBD1 matches 7 bases. CDR3 length: 11 residues. V was clipped by 5 bases and J by 11 bases; unmatched bases: 3. Germline V lookup: CDR1 LNHDA, CDR2 SQIVND (reference sequence). Here the CDR3 reads CASSLGQKQFF. The CDR3 region has the DNA TGTGCCAGTAGTTTGGGACAGAAGCAGTTCTTC.

This clonotype was recorded once. The chain uses TRBV28 and TRBJ1-2; possible D gene TRBD1, 6 bases. The CDR3 is 14 residues long. Germline V CDR1 and CDR2: MDHEN, SYDVKM. Trimming shortened V by 2 bases and J by 8 bases, and 15 bases separated the two germline ends. The CDR3 protein is CASSLPGAKLGYTF. In nucleotides, the CDR3 is TGTGCCAGCAGTTTACCGGGGGCGAAACTGGGCTACACCTTC.

CDR3 region: CATSDFRTDVTRNEQFF. CDR3 in DNA: TGTGCCACCAGTGATTTTCGGACGGACGTAACTCGGAATGAGCAGTTCTTC. This sequence joins TRBV24-1 and TRBJ2-1; no clear D. Germline CDR1 reads KGHDR; CDR2 reads SFDVKD. The CDR3 is 17 residues long. V lost 1 base and J lost 7, with 19 bases in between.

The chain combines TRBV7-2 with TRBJ2-7, with TRBD2 matching over 8 bases. After removal of 5 bases from V and 5 bases from J, the junction contained 8 bases not matched to a gene. CDR1 SGHTA and CDR2 FQGNSA come from the germline V gene. The CDR3 covers 14 residues. CDR3 region: CASSPGLAPHEQYF. The CDR3 DNA is TGTGCCAGCAGCCCAGGACTAGCACCCCACGAGCAGTACTTC.

This chain connects TRBV4-1 to TRBJ1-2, with a weak D call TRBD1 (5 bases). The germline V and J ends were trimmed by 0 bases and 8 bases, with 16 bases remaining between them. This CDR3 has 15 residues. Germline CDR1 is MGHRA and CDR2 is YSYEKL. The CDR3 spells CASSQDVRASGGYTF. In DNA form, the CDR3 reads TGCGCCAGCAGCCAAGATGTCAGGGCTTCGGGGGGCTACACCTTC.

The rearrangement uses TRBV11-3 and TRBJ2-7; D possibly corresponds to TRBD1 (6 bases). Germline loops: CDR1 SGHNT, CDR2 YENEEA. Trimming took 5 bases from V and 3 from J, leaving 14 bases between them. The CDR3 consists of 14 residues. Written as DNA, the CDR3 is TGTGCCAGCAGCCCGGGTGGGGGCCACTACGAGCAGTACTTC. Amino acids: CASSPGGGHYEQYF.